The sample holds one count of the clone carrying this TCR beta chain. This record belongs to a study of blood T cell repertoires in COVID-19. Participant ages covered about 18 to 95 years across around 25 US areas. This CDR3 contains 14 residues. The V segment lost 2 bases and the J segment 7 bases; nucleotides outside the gene matches: 4. Germline-derived CDR1 and CDR2 are MNHNS and SASEGT. Per the study methods: Reference gene primer amplification yielded estimated nucleated cell counts. Produced via immunoSEQ multiplex PCR; TCRdb's table is partial and in-frame only. D and trimming come from the DNA, and the V and J calls and clone size come from that table. Of more than 400,000 clones in the sample, about nine tenths were seen once.

The sequence derives from a man aged 18 to 35 who had recovered from COVID-19. V and J are TRBV6-1 and TRBJ1-5, with TRBD1 matching over 8 bases. Sequencing was done on a sample of PBMCs or T cells enriched from blood (not recorded which). The CDR3 DNA is TGTGCCAGCAGTGAAACCAGGGGGCCCCAGCCCCAGCATTTT. Encoded protein: CASSETRGPQPQHF.